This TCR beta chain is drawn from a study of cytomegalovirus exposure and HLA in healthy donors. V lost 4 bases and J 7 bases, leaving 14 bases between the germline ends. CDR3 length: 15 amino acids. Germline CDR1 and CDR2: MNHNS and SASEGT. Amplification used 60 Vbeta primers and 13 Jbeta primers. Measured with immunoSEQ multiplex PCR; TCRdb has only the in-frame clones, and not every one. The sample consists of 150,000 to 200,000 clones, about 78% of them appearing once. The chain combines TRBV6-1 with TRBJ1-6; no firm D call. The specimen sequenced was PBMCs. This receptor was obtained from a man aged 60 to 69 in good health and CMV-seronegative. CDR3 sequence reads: CASSVEGFRNSPLHF. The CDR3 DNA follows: TGTGCCAGCAGTGTAGAGGGTTTCAGGAATTCACCCCTCCACTTT.